This entry describes one T cell receptor beta chain. The antigen is undetermined. Profiled with immunoSEQ multiplex PCR; TCRdb holds only in-frame clones, not every one. The sample has some 200,000 clones; 50% to 75% are singletons. Germline V gene sequence: CDR1 SGHTA, CDR2 FQGNSA. Trimming stripped 5 bases from V and 4 bases from J, with 5 bases between. CDR3 length: 12 residues. These data belong to a study of shared clonotypes between healthy human individuals. The study, taken as a whole, reports: Generation of non-shared clonotypes was less probable than generation of clonotypes shared by all four donors.

Donors, healthy HIV-negative adults, lacked recent acute infections or vaccinations. The rearrangement uses TRBV7-2 and TRBJ2-2; D is unclear. Sequencing used memory CD4+ T cells sorted from blood. The subset here: CD45RA-negative fraction. This TCR was recovered from a man aged 25-45 years in good health. For the CDR3, the DNA is TGTGCCAGCAGCACGTTCACCGGGGAGCTGTTTTTT. The encoded protein is CASSTFTGELFF.